This T cell receptor beta chain is from a study of T cell changes during pregnancy in multiple sclerosis. This clone appeared a single time. The junction and the germline gene differ at one end; a read error may be behind it. The CDR3 sequence is 13 residues long. Germline V gene data show CDR1 as GTSNPN and CDR2 as SVGIG (reference sequence). This table comes from immunoSEQ multiplex PCR, and its TCRdb copy is limited to in-frame clones, with some not included. The sample has more than 80,000 clones; around 92% are singletons. This clonotype was obtained from a female donor with multiple sclerosis, enrolled in a pregnancy study. The sample consisted of peripheral blood, taken after pregnancy. V usage is TRBV30 and J usage is TRBJ1-1; no definite D call. The CDR3 loop is CAWGVGRDTEAFF. The CDR3 coding sequence is TGTGCCTGGGGTGTGGGGAGGGACACTGAAGCTTTCTTT.